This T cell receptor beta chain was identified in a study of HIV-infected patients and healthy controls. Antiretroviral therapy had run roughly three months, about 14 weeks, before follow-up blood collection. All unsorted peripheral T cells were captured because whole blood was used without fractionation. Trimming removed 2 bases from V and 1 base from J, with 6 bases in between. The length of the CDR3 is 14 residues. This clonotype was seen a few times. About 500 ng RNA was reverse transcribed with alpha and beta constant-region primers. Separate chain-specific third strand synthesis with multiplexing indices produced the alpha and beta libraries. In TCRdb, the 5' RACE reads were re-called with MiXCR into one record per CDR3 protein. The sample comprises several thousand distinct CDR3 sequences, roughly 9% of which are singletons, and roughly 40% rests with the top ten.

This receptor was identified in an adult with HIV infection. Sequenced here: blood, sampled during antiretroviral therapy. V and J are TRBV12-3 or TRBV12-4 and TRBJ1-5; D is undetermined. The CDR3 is CASSLSTSNQPQHF. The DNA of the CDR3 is TGTGCCAGCAGTTTATCGACCAGCAATCAGCCCCAGCATTTT.